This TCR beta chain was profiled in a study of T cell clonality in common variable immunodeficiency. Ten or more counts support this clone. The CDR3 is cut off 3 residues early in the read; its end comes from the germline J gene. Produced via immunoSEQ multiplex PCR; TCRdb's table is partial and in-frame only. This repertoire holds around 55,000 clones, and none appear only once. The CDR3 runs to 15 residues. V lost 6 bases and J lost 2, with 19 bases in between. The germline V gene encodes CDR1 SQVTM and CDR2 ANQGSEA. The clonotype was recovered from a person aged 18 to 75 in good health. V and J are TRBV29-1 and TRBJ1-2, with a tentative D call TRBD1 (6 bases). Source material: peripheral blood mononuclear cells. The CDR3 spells CSVIWTEDMNYGYTF. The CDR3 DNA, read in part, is TGCAGCGTCATTTGGACAGAAGATATGAACTATGGC.